This T cell receptor beta chain derives from a study of blood T cell repertoires in COVID-19. The protocol was immunoSEQ multiplex PCR, while the TCRdb copy is restricted to in-frame clones and leaves out a portion. The repertoire holds around 330,000 clones, with around 84% as singletons. V gave up 3 bases and J gave up 6 bases, with 4 bases separating them. The CDR3 is 11 residues long. Germline CDR1 reads LNHDA; CDR2 reads SQIVND (reference sequence). The J gene is TRBJ2-3, the V gene TRBV19; no firm D call. The receptor's source is a woman aged 25 to 39 who had been exposed to COVID-19. Material for sequencing was PBMCs or T cells enriched from blood (not recorded which). CDR3 sequence: CASSISDTQYF. DNA of the CDR3: TGTGCCAGTAGTATTTCGGATACGCAGTATTTT.